This T cell receptor beta chain was observed in a study of blood T cell repertoires in COVID-19. Study in general: Acute and convalescent COVID-19 samples came from the United States, Italy and Spain. PBMCs, B-cell-depleted T cells, or T cells were the source of the cDNA or gDNA that made up the material.

CDR3 length equals 18 residues. Per the germline V gene, CDR1 is ENHRY and CDR2 is SYGVKD. V was clipped by 2 bases and J by 3 bases, with 23 bases between them. Original data processing: Reference gene primer amplification in the assay estimated nucleated cell counts. The method was immunoSEQ multiplex PCR; TCRdb's version includes in-frame clones alone and lacks a portion of them. V and J calls and clone size are copied from that table; D and trimming were computed from the DNA. The sample shows about 140,000 clones, 87% of them seen only once. V is TRBV10-3 and J is TRBJ2-7; D may be TRBD2 (8 bases). Specimen: peripheral blood. The receptor's source is a woman aged 45-65 years with acute or convalescent COVID-19. The CDR3 reads CAISEPDRIQRESYEQYF. Here the CDR3 DNA reads TGTGCCATCAGTGAGCCGGACAGGATCCAGCGGGAGAGCTACGAGCAGTACTTC.